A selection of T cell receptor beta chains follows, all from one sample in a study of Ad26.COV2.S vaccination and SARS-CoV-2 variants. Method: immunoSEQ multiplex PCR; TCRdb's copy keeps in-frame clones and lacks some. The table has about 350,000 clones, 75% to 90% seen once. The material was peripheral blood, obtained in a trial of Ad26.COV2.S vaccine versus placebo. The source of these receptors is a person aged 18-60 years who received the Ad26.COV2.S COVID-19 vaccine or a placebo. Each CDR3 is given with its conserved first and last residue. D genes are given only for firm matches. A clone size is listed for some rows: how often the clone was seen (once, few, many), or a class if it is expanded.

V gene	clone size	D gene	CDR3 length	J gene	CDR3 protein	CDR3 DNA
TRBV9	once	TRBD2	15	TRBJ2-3	CASSATGGPSDTQYF	TGTGCCAGCAGCGCAACGGGGGGACCCAGTGATACGCAGTATTTT
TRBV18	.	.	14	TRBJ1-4	CASSQSSSNEKLFF	TGTGCCAGCTCTCAATCAAGCTCTAATGAAAAACTGTTTTTT
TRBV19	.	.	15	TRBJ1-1	CATSPPGGRDTEAFF	TGTGCCACCTCCCCCCCCGGGGGGCGGGACACTGAAGCTTTCTTT
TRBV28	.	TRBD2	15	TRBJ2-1	CASSSGLAGVEEQFF	TGTGCCAGCAGTTCAGGACTAGCGGGAGTTGAAGAGCAGTTCTTC
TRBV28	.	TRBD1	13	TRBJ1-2	CASSLGDRVSYTF	TGTGCCAGCAGTCTAGGGGACAGGGTGAGCTACACCTTC
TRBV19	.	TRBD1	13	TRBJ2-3	CAISTGTGDTQYF	TGTGCCATCTCGACAGGGACGGGAGATACGCAGTATTTT
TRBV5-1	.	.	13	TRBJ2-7	CASSSGGSYEQYF	TGCGCCAGCAGCTCAGGAGGCTCCTACGAGCAGTACTTC
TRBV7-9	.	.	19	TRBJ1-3	CASSLGDVQGHFAGNTIYF	TGTGCCAGCAGCTTAGGAGACGTCCAGGGTCATTTTGCGGGAAACACCATATATTTT
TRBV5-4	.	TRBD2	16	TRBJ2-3	CASSLPAGAITDTQYF	TGTGCCAGCAGCTTACCAGCGGGGGCAATCACAGATACGCAGTATTTT
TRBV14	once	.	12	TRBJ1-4	CASSQQNEKLFF	TGTGCCAGCAGCCAGCAGAATGAAAAACTGTTTTTT
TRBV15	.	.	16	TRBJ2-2	CATSRDLGQVTGELFF	TGTGCCACCAGCAGAGACCTAGGACAAGTAACCGGGGAGCTGTTTTTT
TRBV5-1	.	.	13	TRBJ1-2	CASSLEGTHGYTF	TGCGCCAGCAGCTTGGAGGGGACCCATGGCTACACCTTC
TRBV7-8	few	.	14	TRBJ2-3	CASSFGEPRVTQYF	TGTGCCAGCAGCTTCGGGGAACCAAGGGTTACGCAGTATTTT
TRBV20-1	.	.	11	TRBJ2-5	CSAKPGETQYF	TGCAGTGCCAAACCTGGGGAGACCCAGTACTTC
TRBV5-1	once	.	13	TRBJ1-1	CASSPGINGVAFF	TGCGCCAGCAGCCCTGGAATAAATGGGGTTGCTTTCTTT
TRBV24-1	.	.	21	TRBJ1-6	CATSVPVGEGSLVLSAGALHF	TGTGCCACCAGTGTTCCTGTGGGGGAGGGAAGTTTGGTTCTATCCGCGGGTGCCCTCCACTTT
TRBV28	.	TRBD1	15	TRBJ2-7	CASKIPGTGGVEQYF	TGTGCCAGCAAAATTCCCGGGACAGGGGGAGTCGAGCAGTACTTC
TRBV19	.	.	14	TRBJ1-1	CASSIDRGVSSAFF	TGTGCCAGTAGTATTGATAGGGGAGTGTCCTCAGCTTTCTTT
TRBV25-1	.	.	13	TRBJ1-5	CASSERGHQPQHF	TGTGCCAGCAGTGAACGGGGGCATCAGCCCCAGCATTTT
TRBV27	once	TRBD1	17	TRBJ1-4	CASRGWGTGGINEKLFF	TGTGCCAGCAGGGGCTGGGGGACAGGGGGTATTAATGAAAAACTGTTTTTT
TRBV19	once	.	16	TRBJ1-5	CASSPNPSGGWLPQHF	TGTGCCAGTAGTCCAAACCCATCGGGGGGTTGGCTGCCCCAGCATTTT
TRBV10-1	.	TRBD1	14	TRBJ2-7	CASIRTGADYEQYF	TGCGCCAGCATTCGGACAGGGGCAGACTACGAGCAGTACTTC
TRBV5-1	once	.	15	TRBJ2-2	CASSLGVLGTGELFF	TGCGCCAGCAGCTTGGGGGTACTCGGTACCGGGGAGCTGTTTTTT
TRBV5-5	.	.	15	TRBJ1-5	CASSFTGGRNQPQHF	TGTGCCAGCAGCTTTACAGGCGGGAGGAATCAGCCCCAGCATTTT
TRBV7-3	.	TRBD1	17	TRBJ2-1	CASSLTAGGAYGNEQFF	TGTGCCAGCAGCTTAACGGCAGGGGGCGCGTATGGCAATGAGCAGTTCTTC
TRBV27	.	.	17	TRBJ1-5	CASSSGVNRARGQPQHF	TGTGCCAGCAGTTCAGGGGTCAACAGGGCGAGAGGTCAGCCCCAGCATTTT
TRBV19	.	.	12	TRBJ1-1	CASSPDRFEAFF	TGTGCCAGTAGTCCCGACAGGTTTGAAGCTTTCTTT
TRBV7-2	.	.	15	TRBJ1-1	CASSSGTVIYTEAFF	TGTGCCAGCAGCTCCGGGACGGTAATCTACACTGAAGCTTTCTTT
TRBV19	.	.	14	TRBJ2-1	CASSMERTYNEQFF	TGTGCCAGTAGTATGGAAAGGACCTACAATGAGCAGTTCTTC
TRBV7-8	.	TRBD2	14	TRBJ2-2	CASSLAGAGGELFF	TGTGCCAGCAGCTTGGCGGGAGCTGGCGGGGAGCTGTTTTTT
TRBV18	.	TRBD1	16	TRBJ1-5	CASSPSTGSGNQPQHF	TGTGCCAGCTCACCGTCGACAGGGTCGGGCAATCAGCCCCAGCATTTT
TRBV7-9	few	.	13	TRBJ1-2	CASSFPGSGGYTF	TGTGCCAGCAGCTTTCCGGGTTCTGGCGGCTACACCTTC
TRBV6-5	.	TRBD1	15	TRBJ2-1	CATERQGKAYNEQFF	TGTGCCACCGAACGACAGGGGAAAGCTTACAATGAGCAGTTCTTC
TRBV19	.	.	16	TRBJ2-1	CASSPWTGRVGNEQFF	TGTGCCAGTAGTCCCTGGACAGGGAGGGTGGGCAATGAGCAGTTCTTC
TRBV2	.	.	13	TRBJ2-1	CASRWTPYNEQFF	TGTGCCAGCAGATGGACACCATACAATGAGCAGTTCTTC
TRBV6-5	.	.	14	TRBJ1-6	CASSYRIANSPLHF	TGTGCCAGCAGTTACCGAATCGCCAATTCACCCCTCCACTTT
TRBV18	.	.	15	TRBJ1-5	CASSLGTADNQPQHF	TGTGCCAGCTCACTAGGGACCGCGGACAATCAGCCCCAGCATTTT
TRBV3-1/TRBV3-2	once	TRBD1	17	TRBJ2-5	CASREPPGQGIRETQYF	TGTGCCAGCAGGGAACCGCCGGGACAGGGGATCCGAGAGACCCAGTACTTC
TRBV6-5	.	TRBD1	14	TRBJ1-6	CASSSGGGNSPLHF	TGTGCCAGCAGCTCAGGGGGCGGAAATTCACCCCTCCACTTT
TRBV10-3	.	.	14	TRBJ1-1	CAIRQERILTEAFF	TGTGCCATCAGGCAGGAGAGGATTCTCACTGAAGCTTTCTTT
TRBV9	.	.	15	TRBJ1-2	CASSPQGAGDYGYTF	TGTGCCAGCAGCCCACAGGGCGCAGGTGACTATGGCTACACCTTC
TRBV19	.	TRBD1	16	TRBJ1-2	CASTATGTGIFYGYTF	TGTGCCAGTACCGCGACCGGGACAGGGATATTCTATGGCTACACCTTC
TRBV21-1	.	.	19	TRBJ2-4	CASSPRTSGRALDKNIQYF	TGTGCCAGCAGCCCCAGGACTAGCGGGAGGGCCCTCGACAAAAACATTCAGTACTTC